The following is a TCR beta chain sequence with its context. Its target is not known. The data stem from a study of response to subunit inactivated influenza vaccine. General observations from the study: That few new T cells are recruited by each seasonal influenza vaccination was the authors' suggestion.

MiXCR was run by TCRdb on the RT-PCR reads, yielding one entry per CDR3 protein. The sample has over 800,000 distinct CDR3 sequences, around 21% seen once. The sample consisted of PBMCs from blood, taken about 5 days after vaccination. The source is a man in his fifties who received an inactivated influenza vaccine.

The CDR3, as DNA: TGTGCCAGCAGCTTAGGAGGACTAGCGGATGAGCAGTTCTTC. Translation: CASSLGGLADEQFF. The rearrangement links TRBV7-9 to TRBJ2-1, with TRBD2 matching 10 bases. V was pared by 1 base and J by 8 bases, with 2 bases of the junction left unmatched. The CDR3 loop spans 14 amino acids. Germline V gene sequence: CDR1 SEHNR, CDR2 FQNEAQ (reference sequence).